This T cell receptor beta chain derives from a study of T-cell reconstitution after alpha-beta-depleted transplantation in children. The CDR3 loop spans 15 amino acids. In germline, CDR1 is SQVTM, CDR2 ANQGSEA. The germline V and J ends were trimmed by 4 bases and 9 bases, with 22 bases remaining between them. This clonotype has a handful of counts. Researchers prepared the TCRbeta library using unique molecular identifiers, the study reports. TCRdb processed the PCR reads anew with MiXCR; each CDR3 protein has one entry. The sample lists roughly 500,000 distinct CDR3 sequences; approximately 20% were seen once.

This receptor was identified in a human donor who donated a stem cell graft to a child with acute lymphoblastic leukemia. The chain is built from TRBV29-1 and TRBJ2-1; a possible D gene is TRBD1 (6 bases). This material consisted of PBMCs from the stem cell graft donor, taken from the stem cell graft. CDR3 nucleotide sequence: TGCAGCGTTGTGGGGGTAGGACAGTCCACGGGTGAGCAGTTCTTC. It codes for CSVVGVGQSTGEQFF.